Listed below are T cell receptor beta chains from one sample, sequenced in a study of post-analysis software for immune sequencing data. A single record per CDR3 protein comes from TCRdb applying MiXCR to the PCR reads. The sample includes about 560,000 distinct CDR3 sequences, 44% seen only once; the top ten take around 1.7%. Sequenced material: blood. These receptors all come from a girl between 5 and 17 years old with multiple sclerosis. The CDR3 runs from the conserved cysteine through the conserved F or W. D genes are given only for firm matches. Not all rows give a size; the values are once, few, many and, for expanded clones, a class.

V: TRBV20-1
D: .
J: TRBJ2-4
size: few
DNA: TGCAGTGCTTCCCGCGGGTTTGACAAAAACATTCAGTACTTC
CDR3: CSASRGFDKNIQYF

V: TRBV29-1
D: .
J: TRBJ1-5
size: .
DNA: TGCAGCGCAAAACTGGCAGGGAGCCAGCCCCAGCATTTT
CDR3: CSAKLAGSQPQHF

V: TRBV5-4
D: TRBD2
J: TRBJ2-1
size: few
DNA: TGTGCCAGCAGCTTGGGACTAGCGGGAGGGAGCACCTACAATGAGCAGTTCTTC
CDR3: CASSLGLAGGSTYNEQFF

V: TRBV20-1
D: .
J: TRBJ1-2
size: few
DNA: TGCAGTGCCCTAAAACAGTACTATGGCTACACCTTC
CDR3: CSALKQYYGYTF

V: TRBV7-2
D: .
J: TRBJ2-5
size: .
DNA: TGTGCCAGCAGCTCGATAGGGGGACAAGAGACCCAGTACTTC
CDR3: CASSSIGGQETQYF

V: TRBV6-1
D: .
J: TRBJ1-2
size: .
DNA: TGTGCCAGCAGTGAACGGGCAGCAGGTGATGGCTACACCTTC
CDR3: CASSERAAGDGYTF

V: TRBV6-5
D: .
J: TRBJ2-7
size: many
DNA: TGTGCCAGCAAGAAAGGGGAAGTGACCTACGAGCAGTACTTC
CDR3: CASKKGEVTYEQYF

V: TRBV7-2
D: .
J: TRBJ2-7
size: .
DNA: TGTGCCAGCAGCTTTTCCCCCTCTTTGAGCTACGAGCAGTACTTC
CDR3: CASSFSPSLSYEQYF

V: TRBV10-3
D: TRBD2
J: TRBJ2-5
size: .
DNA: TGTGCCATCACCGAGGGAGGGTACAATGAGCAGTACTTC
CDR3: CAITEGGYNEQYF

V: TRBV27
D: .
J: TRBJ2-5
size: .
DNA: TGTGCCAGCCTTTGGCCACAGTCCCAAGAGACCCAGTACTTC
CDR3: CASLWPQSQETQYF

V: TRBV12-3/TRBV12-4
D: TRBD1
J: TRBJ1-5
size: .
DNA: TGTGCCAGCGCTCGACCCGGGACAGGTAATCAGCCCCAGCATTTT
CDR3: CASARPGTGNQPQHF

V: TRBV12-3/TRBV12-4
D: .
J: TRBJ1-5
size: .
DNA: TGTGCCAGCAGTTTAGACGGTTTTAGCAATCAGCCCCAGCATTTT
CDR3: CASSLDGFSNQPQHF

V: TRBV5-6
D: .
J: TRBJ2-1
size: .
DNA: TGTGCCAGCAGCTCAGGGGCCCTTTCCTACAATGAGCAGTTCTTC
CDR3: CASSSGALSYNEQFF

V: TRBV6-5
D: .
J: TRBJ1-5
size: few
DNA: TGTGCCAGCAGGTCAACAGGTACACCAGGTCAGCCCCAGCATTTT
CDR3: CASRSTGTPGQPQHF

V: TRBV7-9
D: .
J: TRBJ2-7
size: .
DNA: TGTGCCAGCACCCCTCGGACAGAGGCCTACGAGCAGTACTTC
CDR3: CASTPRTEAYEQYF

V: TRBV20-1
D: .
J: TRBJ2-1
size: .
DNA: TGCAGTGCTAACCGGATTCTGCGGGCTCCTACCCACAGATACAATGAGCAGTTCTTC
CDR3: CSANRILRAPTHRYNEQFF

V: TRBV25-1
D: TRBD2
J: TRBJ2-5
size: few
DNA: TGTGCCAGCAGTGAACTTCCGAGACTAGCGTACCAAGAGACCCAGTACTTC
CDR3: CASSELPRLAYQETQYF

V: TRBV5-1
D: TRBD1
J: TRBJ2-5
size: .
DNA: TGCGCCAGCAGCGATACAGGGGGCTCGGGAGAGACCCAGTACTTC
CDR3: CASSDTGGSGETQYF

V: TRBV5-1
D: TRBD1
J: TRBJ2-1
size: .
DNA: TGCGCCAGCAGCCACTGGGACAGGATCAACAATGAGCAGTTCTTC
CDR3: CASSHWDRINNEQFF

V: TRBV12-3/TRBV12-4
D: TRBD2
J: TRBJ2-1
size: .
DNA: TGTGCCAGCAGTTTAAGCGGGAAGTCCTACAATGAGCAGTTCTTC
CDR3: CASSLSGKSYNEQFF

V: TRBV29-1
D: .
J: TRBJ2-3
size: .
DNA: TGCAGCGGATGGGGGGGGCCGACAGATACGCAGTATTTT
CDR3: CSGWGGPTDTQYF

V: TRBV5-4
D: .
J: TRBJ2-6
size: .
DNA: TGTGCCAGCAGTTACAGGGTAACGGGGGCCAACGTCCTGACTTTC
CDR3: CASSYRVTGANVLTF

V: TRBV6-6
D: TRBD1
J: TRBJ2-3
size: few
DNA: TGTGCCAGCAGAACAGGGGGCAGGGTGGATACGCAGTATTTT
CDR3: CASRTGGRVDTQYF

V: TRBV7-7
D: .
J: TRBJ2-3
size: once
DNA: TGTGCTAGCAGCTTCTCCGTAACAGATACGCAGTATTTT
CDR3: CASSFSVTDTQYF

V: TRBV29-1
D: .
J: TRBJ2-7
size: few
DNA: TGCAGCGTTGAGGATCCAGGGGTCTCCTACGAGCAGTACTTC
CDR3: CSVEDPGVSYEQYF

V: TRBV7-2
D: .
J: TRBJ1-1
size: .
DNA: TGTGCCAGCAGCTTAGAGGGAGGTTTGAACACTGAAGCTTTCTTT
CDR3: CASSLEGGLNTEAFF

V: TRBV10-3
D: TRBD2
J: TRBJ2-7
size: few
DNA: TGTGCCATCAGTGGGACTAGCGGGGTACCCGAGCAGTACTTC
CDR3: CAISGTSGVPEQYF

V: TRBV6-1
D: .
J: TRBJ2-3
size: few
DNA: TGTGCCAGCACCTCGCCTAGCCGCACAGATACGCAGTATTTT
CDR3: CASTSPSRTDTQYF

V: TRBV20-1
D: .
J: TRBJ1-2
size: once
DNA: TGCAGTGCTATCGACTATGGCTACACCTTC
CDR3: CSAIDYGYTF

V: TRBV20-1
D: .
J: TRBJ2-3
size: .
DNA: TGCAGTGCTAGAGGCCCCGCTTGGGGCACAGATACGCAGTATTTT
CDR3: CSARGPAWGTDTQYF

V: TRBV5-1
D: .
J: TRBJ1-4
size: .
DNA: TGCGCCAGCAGCTTGGGGCTTAATGAAAAACTGTTTTTT
CDR3: CASSLGLNEKLFF

V: TRBV5-6
D: .
J: TRBJ2-5
size: few
DNA: TGTGCCAGCAGCTCTCCAGGGATGCAAGAGACCCAGTACTTC
CDR3: CASSSPGMQETQYF

V: TRBV7-9
D: .
J: TRBJ2-5
size: .
DNA: TGTGCCAGCAGCTTAAAAGGCGGGTCGCAAGAGACCCAGTACTTC
CDR3: CASSLKGGSQETQYF

V: TRBV12-3/TRBV12-4
D: TRBD1
J: TRBJ2-6
size: .
DNA: TGTGCCAGCAATCAGGGGGCGGGTGGGGCCAACGTCCTGACTTTC
CDR3: CASNQGAGGANVLTF

V: TRBV28
D: .
J: TRBJ1-2
size: .
DNA: TGTGCCAGCAGTTTGGGCAGGGATCACGGCTACACCTTC
CDR3: CASSLGRDHGYTF

V: TRBV3-1
D: TRBD1
J: TRBJ1-4
size: .
DNA: TGTGCCAGCAGCCTGACAGGGGGATATAATGAAAAACTGTTTTTT
CDR3: CASSLTGGYNEKLFF

V: TRBV10-3
D: TRBD2
J: TRBJ2-3
size: few
DNA: TGTGCCATCAGCCCCGACTACAGCGGGAGGACAGATACGCAGTATTTT
CDR3: CAISPDYSGRTDTQYF

V: TRBV12-3/TRBV12-4
D: TRBD2
J: TRBJ2-1
size: .
DNA: TGTGCCAGCAGTTTTCCGGGGGGACCCTACAATGAGCAGTTCTTC
CDR3: CASSFPGGPYNEQFF

V: TRBV11-2
D: TRBD2
J: TRBJ2-7
size: .
DNA: TGTGCCAGCAGCTTAGGACTAGCGGGGGTAGGCTACGAGCAGTACTTC
CDR3: CASSLGLAGVGYEQYF

V: TRBV12-3/TRBV12-4
D: TRBD2
J: TRBJ2-2
size: .
DNA: TGTGCCAGCAGTGGGACTAGCGGGAAGTACACCGGGGAGCTGTTTTTT
CDR3: CASSGTSGKYTGELFF

V: TRBV20-1
D: .
J: TRBJ2-7
size: .
DNA: TGCAGTGCTAGCTCCACGGGCTACGAGCAGTACTTC
CDR3: CSASSTGYEQYF

V: TRBV12-3/TRBV12-4
D: TRBD2
J: TRBJ2-1
size: .
DNA: TGTGCCAGCAGTTTCACACTAGCGGCCCATGAGCAGTTCTTC
CDR3: CASSFTLAAHEQFF

V: TRBV6-9
D: .
J: TRBJ1-1
size: few
DNA: TGTGCCAGCACCTTGTACACTGAAGCTTTCTTT
CDR3: CASTLYTEAFF

V: TRBV5-1
D: .
J: TRBJ2-6
size: once
DNA: TGCGCCAGCGGCCTCCAGTCGCCTGGGGCCAACGTCCTGACTTTC
CDR3: CASGLQSPGANVLTF

V: TRBV9
D: .
J: TRBJ2-3
size: few
DNA: TGTGCCAGCAGCGTAGAGGGCAGTACGGCAGATACGCAGTATTTT
CDR3: CASSVEGSTADTQYF

V: TRBV5-1
D: TRBD1
J: TRBJ2-7
size: few
DNA: TGCGCCAGCAGCTTGGGGACAGGGGGCAGGTACGAGCAGTACTTC
CDR3: CASSLGTGGRYEQYF

V: TRBV7-8
D: TRBD2
J: TRBJ2-1
size: .
DNA: TGTGCCAGCAGCCCCATGATCGGCGGGAGAAGCGATGAGCAGTTCTTC
CDR3: CASSPMIGGRSDEQFF

V: TRBV10-3
D: .
J: TRBJ2-5
size: .
DNA: TGTGCCATCAGTGAAGGGGCCGGGACCCAGTACTTC
CDR3: CAISEGAGTQYF

V: TRBV5-1
D: .
J: TRBJ2-1
size: .
DNA: TGCGCCAGCAGCGCAGACGCCAGATACAATGAGCAGTTCTTC
CDR3: CASSADARYNEQFF

V: TRBV19
D: .
J: TRBJ2-1
size: .
DNA: TGTGCCAGTAGTATAATCAGTTACAATGAGCAGTTCTTC
CDR3: CASSIISYNEQFF

V: TRBV6-5
D: .
J: TRBJ2-1
size: .
DNA: TGTGCCAGTAGCAGAGGGAGTCTCTGGTATGAGCAGTTCTTC
CDR3: CASSRGSLWYEQFF

V: TRBV7-8
D: TRBD1
J: TRBJ2-7
size: few
DNA: TGTGCCAGCAGTCTTGGAAGGGACAGGGGCTACGAGCAGTACTTC
CDR3: CASSLGRDRGYEQYF

V: TRBV4-1
D: .
J: TRBJ1-2
size: few
DNA: TGCGCCAGCAGCCAAGATTCTGGGTCCGGCTACACCTTC
CDR3: CASSQDSGSGYTF

V: TRBV24-1
D: .
J: TRBJ2-7
size: few
DNA: TGTGCCACCAGTGATGGGGCTAGGGGCTACGAGCAGTACTTC
CDR3: CATSDGARGYEQYF